The 3 T cell receptor beta chains listed next were all sequenced from one sample in a study of shared clonotypes between healthy human individuals (dated by TCRdb to 2018 to 2021). Libraries were made using the immunoSEQ multiplex PCR assay. Not all clones reach the TCRdb copy of this immuneACCESS table, which keeps in-frame sequences only. Checked studies attribute under half of the gap to unresolved V genes and leave the rest unexplained. Present in this sample are about 520,000 clones, 78% of which were seen just once. More than 10% of the sample is held by the ten biggest clonotypes. The source material was PBMCs. The source is a woman aged 40 to 50 in good health. Some clones in this sample may be carry-over from other donors' samples.

In the case of this clone: The germline gene is not matched at one end of the junction; a read error may be the cause. This rearrangement joins TRBV2 to TRBJ2-5; 7 positions agree with TRBD2. The CDR3 is made up of 13 amino acids. Per the germline V gene, CDR1 is SNHLY and CDR2 is FYNNEI. The CDR3 DNA reads as TGTGCCAGCAGTAAAGCGGGAAAAGAGACCCAGTACTTC. Translated: CASSKAGKETQYF.

To note about this clone: One end of the junction fails to match germline, which may point to a read error. The chain uses TRBV9 and TRBJ2-2; maybe TRBD1 (7 bases). Germline V lookup: CDR1 SGDLS, CDR2 YYNGEE. CDR3 size: 15 residues. The CDR3 DNA reads TGTGCCAGCAGCGAAACACCGGGACAGACCGGGGGGCTGTTTTTT. It specifies CASSETPGQTGGLFF.

This clone turned up a few times. The chain has TRBV13 and TRBJ2-5, with TRBD2 matching over 13 bases. The tail of the sequence fits TRBJ2-7 better, so the J call may be wrong. Germline V gene data show CDR1 as PRHDT and CDR2 as FYEKMQ (reference sequence). The CDR3 is made up of 16 amino acids. CDR3 coding DNA: TGTGCCAGCAGCCCGGGACTAGCGGGACCAAGCTACGAGCAGTACTTC. This sequence encodes CASSPGLAGPSYEQYF.